Listed here are 29 T cell receptor beta chains from one sample, sequenced in a study of shared clonotypes between healthy human individuals (dated by TCRdb to the early 2020s). Preparation of the library involved the immunoSEQ multiplex PCR assay. TCRdb provides this immuneACCESS table in a form limited to in-frame rearrangements. Some clones are lacking; in checked studies, under half of them reflect an unresolved V gene, and why the rest are absent is not known. The sample table records about 1.5 million clones; 95% to 99% of these occur just once. Of the sample, about 0.42% is held by the ten largest clones. Input material: naive CD4+ T cells sorted from blood. What the cell subset or site label conveys for this sample: CD45RA+ positively selected. These receptors were taken from a man aged 25-45 years in good health.

The chain uses TRBV21-1 and TRBJ1-5; the table gives TRBD1 as D, unverified against the DNA. TRBV21-1 has pseudogene status. The CDR3 runs to 17 residues. The CDR3 DNA is TGTGCCAGCAGCACTCAGGACAGGGAAAATGTCAATCAGCCCCAGCATTTT. Amino acid sequence: CASSTQDRENVNQPQHF.

The J gene is TRBJ2-1, the V gene TRBV7-9, with 8 bases that match TRBD2. Losses at the gene ends were 2 bases for V and 5 bases for J; bases not matched to a gene: 5. This CDR3 is built from 15 residues. In germline, CDR1 is SEHNR, CDR2 FQNEAQ (reference sequence). The CDR3 nucleotides are TGTGCCAGCAGCTTAAGCCCGGGGGGGAACAATGAGCAGTTCTTC. Translated: CASSLSPGGNNEQFF.

Details on this clone: Other DNA variants within this sample encode the same CDR3. V usage is TRBV7-3 and J usage is TRBJ2-1; the match to TRBD2 covers 9 bases. Looked up from germline, CDR1 is SGHTA and CDR2 is FQGTGA. The length of the CDR3 is 15 residues. J gave up 4 bases and V 5 bases, and 6 bases lay outside the gene matches. The CDR3 region is CASSLLAGPYNEQFF. The CDR3 nucleotides are TGTGCCAGCAGCCTCCTAGCGGGACCTTACAATGAGCAGTTCTTC. Full variable domain (outside the CDR3, taken from reference TRBV7-3 and TRBJ2-1): GAGVSQTPSNKVTEKGKYVELRCDPISGHTALYWYRQSLGQGPEFLIYFQGTGAADDSGLPNDRFFAVRPEGSVSTLKIQRTERGDSAVYLCASSLLAGPYNEQFFGPGTRLTVL.

The chain uses TRBV10-1 and TRBJ2-5, with TRBD1 as a possible D gene (6 bases). V was trimmed by 0 bases and J by 7 bases, leaving 9 bases between them. This CDR3 region has 13 residues. Germline V gene data show CDR1 as WNHNN and CDR2 as SYGVQD (reference sequence). The chain's CDR3 is CASSESFRGTQYF. The DNA of the CDR3 is TGCGCCAGCAGTGAGTCCTTCAGGGGGACCCAGTACTTC.

This rearrangement joins TRBV18 to TRBJ1-1; 8 bases line up with TRBD1. The V gene end was trimmed by 1 base and the J gene end by 4 bases; junction bases not matched to a gene: 2. Germline CDR1 and CDR2: KGHSH and LQKENI. The length of the CDR3 is 14 residues. CDR3 amino acids: CASSPRQGRTEAFF. CDR3 DNA sequence: TGTGCCAGCTCACCACGACAGGGGCGCACTGAAGCTTTCTTT.

J is TRBJ2-7 and V is TRBV5-1, with TRBD1 as a possible D gene (6 bases). Germline V gene lookup returns CDR1 SGHRS and CDR2 YFSETQ. Trimming removed 7 bases at V and 6 bases at J, with 17 bases between. This CDR3 has 13 amino acids. CDR3 protein: CASANRDHGEQYF. DNA of the CDR3: TGCGCCAGCGCCAACAGGGACCACGGCGAGCAGTACTTC.

Only one count was recorded for this clone. The CDR3, as DNA: TGCGCCACCGGACAGGGTGTCTTATTTTCTGAAGCTTTCTTT. This codes for CATGQGVLFSEAFF. The V gene is TRBV10-2, the J gene TRBJ1-1; 8 bases map to TRBD1. J lost 6 bases, V lost 10 bases, and 13 bases had no gene match. Germline assignment: CDR1 WSHSY and CDR2 SAAADI. The CDR3 is 14 residues long.

Note on this clone: Other DNA sequences in this sample translate to the same CDR3. V and J are TRBV18 and TRBJ1-1, with D perhaps matching TRBD1 (5 bases). V was pared by 5 bases and J by 1 base, with 8 bases between. The germline V gene encodes CDR1 KGHSH and CDR2 LQKENI. The CDR3 sequence is 13 residues long. The CDR3 DNA reads TGTGCCAGCTCATCAACAGGGAACACTGAAGCTTTCTTT. Translating gives CASSSTGNTEAFF.

V and J are TRBV9 and TRBJ1-3; perhaps TRBD1 as D (5 bases). Trimming removed 0 bases at V and 4 bases at J, with 11 bases between. Per the germline V gene, CDR1 is SGDLS and CDR2 is YYNGEE. CDR3 length: 15 residues. The CDR3 loop is CASSVEGTAGNTIYF. The CDR3, as DNA: TGTGCCAGCAGCGTAGAAGGGACGGCGGGAAACACCATATATTTT.

Turning to this clone: Other DNA sequences in this sample translate to the same CDR3. The chain couples TRBV9 to TRBJ2-1; unclear D gene. Between the trimmed V and J ends, which lost 0 bases and 5 bases, there was a span of 6 bases. In germline, CDR1 is SGDLS, CDR2 YYNGEE. The CDR3 loop spans 13 amino acids. DNA for the CDR3: TGTGCCAGCAGCGTAGAGGGTAACAATGAGCAGTTCTTC. Translated, it gives CASSVEGNNEQFF.

A note on this clone: At one end the junction does not follow the germline gene, possibly because of a read error. The chain uses TRBV7-7 and TRBJ1-4; D might be TRBD1 (6 bases). The CDR3 spans 15 residues. Germline CDR1 reads SSHAT; CDR2 reads FNYEAQ (reference sequence). CDR3: CASSLQTGLNEKLFF. The DNA of the CDR3 is TGTGCTAGCAGCTTACAGACAGGACTTAATGAAAAACTGTTTTTT. The variable domain in full, completed from reference TRBV7-7 and TRBJ1-4, reads GAGVSQSPRYKVTKRGQDVTLRCDPISSHATLYWYQQALGQGPEFLTYFNYEAQPDKSGLPSDRFSAERPEGSISTLTIQRTEQRDSAMYRCASSLQTGLNEKLFFGSGTQLSVL.

The rearrangement uses TRBV5-4 and TRBJ2-3; tentative D call: TRBD2 (6 bases). CDR3 size: 15 residues. Germline CDR1 and CDR2: SGHNT and YYREEE (reference sequence). Between the trimmed V and J ends, which lost 4 bases and 4 bases, there was a span of 16 bases. The CDR3 is CASSRTSTRPDTQYF. The DNA for the CDR3 is TGTGCCAGCAGCCGAACTAGCACCCGCCCAGATACGCAGTATTTT. Together with reference TRBV5-4 and TRBJ2-3, the CDR3 gives the full variable domain: ETGVTQSPTHLIKTRGQQVTLRCSSQSGHNTVSWYQQALGQGPQFIFQYYREEENGRGNFPPRFSGLQFPNYSSELNVNALELDDSALYLCASSRTSTRPDTQYFGPGTRLTVL.

V and J are TRBV5-1 and TRBJ2-7; no clear D gene. CDR1 is SGHRS, CDR2 YFSETQ, per germline. Trimming stripped 0 bases from V and 3 bases from J, with 16 bases between. The CDR3 loop spans 16 amino acids. The CDR3 bases are TGCGCCAGCAGCTTGGCACAAGGATCTAATAACTACGAGCAGTACTTC. Translation: CASSLAQGSNNYEQYF.

CDR3 amino acids: CAIKGGAGIYEQYF. CDR3 bases: TGTGCCATCAAGGGGGGGGCCGGGATCTACGAGCAGTACTTC. The V gene is TRBV10-3, the J gene TRBJ2-7; a possible D gene is TRBD2 (7 bases). The CDR3 loop spans 14 amino acids. Trimming cost V 7 bases and J 3 bases, with 16 bases left between them. In germline, CDR1 is ENHRY, CDR2 SYGVKD.

J is TRBJ1-1 and V is TRBV7-9, with no clear D. CDR3 length: 13 amino acids. V shed 5 bases and J shed 1 base, with 8 bases lying between them. Per the germline V gene, CDR1 is SEHNR and CDR2 is FQNEAQ (reference sequence). The CDR3 nucleotides are TGTGCCAGCAGCACAGACACGAACACTGAAGCTTTCTTT. The encoded protein is CASSTDTNTEAFF.

This sequence joins TRBV28 and TRBJ2-1; D perhaps matches TRBD2 (5 bases). The V gene's germline CDR1 is MDHEN and CDR2 SYDVKM. There are 15 residues in the CDR3. Trimming cost V 8 bases and J 7 bases, with 21 bases left between them. The CDR3 protein is CASGLTYPSGNEQFF. DNA of the CDR3: TGTGCCAGCGGCCTTACGTACCCATCGGGAAATGAGCAGTTCTTC.

V usage is TRBV5-4 and J usage is TRBJ2-7; 8 bases map to TRBD1. The CDR3 is made up of 15 amino acids. Losses at the gene ends were 4 bases for V and 4 bases for J; bases not matched to a gene: 10. CDR1 is SGHNT, CDR2 YYREEE, per germline (reference sequence). The CDR3 nucleotides are TGTGCCAGCAGCCCGTCCCGGGACAGGTTTTACGAGCAGTACTTC. Protein: CASSPSRDRFYEQYF.

The genes are TRBV30 and TRBJ1-5, with TRBD1 as a possible D gene (5 bases). This CDR3 is built from 13 residues. Germline V gene data show CDR1 as GTSNPN and CDR2 as SVGIG (reference sequence). The V end lost 2 bases, the J end lost 6 bases, and 11 bases lay between the germline ends. In DNA, the CDR3 is TGTGCCTGGAGTAGGGGACGGGCTCAGCCCCAGCATTTT. It yields the protein CAWSRGRAQPQHF.

The chain couples TRBV6-1 to TRBJ1-5; tentative D call: TRBD1 (5 bases). Trimming took off 0 bases at V and 3 bases at J, with 9 bases between the two ends. The germline CDR1 and CDR2 sequences are MNHNS and SASEGT. The CDR3 totals 15 residues. The CDR3 DNA is TGTGCCAGCAGTGAAGCGGGGGTTTTCAATCAGCCCCAGCATTTT. Translating gives CASSEAGVFNQPQHF.

The CDR3 sequence is CASRVEPGVDTQYF. For the CDR3, the DNA is TGTGCCAGCAGGGTCGAGCCGGGCGTAGATACGCAGTATTTT. The rearrangement links TRBV6-4 to TRBJ2-3; D gene unclear. The CDR3 contains 14 residues. The V end lost 6 bases, the J end lost 5 bases, and 15 bases lay between the germline ends. Per germline, CDR1 MRHNA and CDR2 SNTAGT.

J is TRBJ1-4 and V is TRBV5-6; D not resolved. CDR1 SGHDT and CDR2 YYEEEE come from the germline V gene. There are 14 residues in the CDR3. Trimming took off 4 bases at V and 0 bases at J, with 7 bases between the two ends. CDR3 loop: CASSRDATNEKLFF. The CDR3 nucleotides are TGTGCCAGCAGCAGGGATGCAACTAATGAAAAACTGTTTTTT.

This clone was seen just once. V and J are TRBV6-5 and TRBJ2-7; D gene unclear. Per the germline V gene, CDR1 is MNHEY and CDR2 is SVGAGI. The CDR3 consists of 14 residues. V was pared by 6 bases and J by 0 bases, with 12 bases between. In DNA form, the CDR3 reads TGTGCCAGCAGACCCCCCGGGCTCTCCTACGAGCAGTACTTC. Protein product: CASRPPGLSYEQYF.

CDR3 sequence: CATSRLDTNYGYTF. CDR3 nucleotides: TGTGCCACCAGCAGGCTCGATACCAACTATGGCTACACCTTC. The V gene is TRBV15, the J gene TRBJ1-2; D unclear. V was cut by 3 bases and J by 2 bases, with 10 bases left in between. Germline V gene data show CDR1 as LNHNV and CDR2 as YYDKDF (reference sequence). CDR3 size: 14 residues. The full variable domain, its missing parts supplied by reference TRBV15 and TRBJ1-2, is DAMVIQNPRYQVTQFGKPVTLSCSQTLNHNVMYWYQQKSSQAPKLLFHYYDKDFNNEADTPDNFQSRRPNTSFCFLDIRSPGLGDTAMYLCATSRLDTNYGYTFGSGTRLTVV.

The chain carries TRBV5-1 and TRBJ2-1, with a possible D match to TRBD1 (6 bases). V was cut by 0 bases and J by 3 bases, with 7 bases left in between. CDR3 length equals 14 residues. Germline CDR1 SGHRS, CDR2 YFSETQ. The CDR3: CASSLETGYNEQFF. The DNA for the CDR3 is TGCGCCAGCAGCTTGGAGACAGGCTACAATGAGCAGTTCTTC.

This chain links TRBV5-6 with TRBJ2-3; D perhaps matches TRBD1 (5 bases). With 3 bases removed from V and 0 bases from J, the gap between germline ends came to 11 bases. This CDR3 is 15 amino acids long. The germline V gene has CDR1 SGHDT and CDR2 YYEEEE. The CDR3 DNA sequence: TGTGCCAGCAGCTCACAGGTTTCTAGCACAGATACGCAGTATTTT. Translated: CASSSQVSSTDTQYF.

The chain recombines TRBV19 with TRBJ1-2; no clear D gene. Germline values: CDR1 LNHDA, CDR2 SQIVND (reference sequence). The CDR3 runs to 12 residues. The V end was cut by 2 bases, the J end by 3 bases, with 4 bases between. Here the CDR3 reads CASSIFDYGYTF. The CDR3 coding sequence is TGTGCCAGTAGTATATTTGACTATGGCTACACCTTC. Together with reference TRBV19 and TRBJ1-2, the CDR3 gives the full variable domain: DGGITQSPKYLFRKEGQNVTLSCEQNLNHDAMYWYRQDPGQGLRLIYYSQIVNDFQKGDIAEGYSVSREKKESFPLTVTSAQKNPTAFYLCASSIFDYGYTFGSGTRLTVV.

This clone showed up just once. The chain couples TRBV30 to TRBJ1-1, with D unclear. Trimming took 4 bases from V and 4 from J, leaving 10 bases between them. The CDR3 contains 12 residues. Germline lookup yields CDR1 GTSNPN and CDR2 SVGIG (reference sequence). In nucleotides, the CDR3 is TGTGCCTGGAAGAGATCGGGCACTGAAGCTTTCTTT. Residues: CAWKRSGTEAFF. The complete variable domain, with remaining parts taken from reference TRBV30 and TRBJ1-1, reads SQTIHQWPATLVQPVGSPLSLECTVEGTSNPNLYWYRQAAGRGLQLLFYSVGIGQISSEVPQNLSASRPQDRQFILSSKKLLLSDSGFYLCAWKRSGTEAFFGQGTRLTVV.

This chain connects TRBV29-1 to TRBJ2-7; tentatively, D is TRBD1 (6 bases). In germline, CDR1 is SQVTM, CDR2 ANQGSEA. The CDR3 is made up of 13 amino acids. V gave up 6 bases and J gave up 0 bases, with 12 bases separating them. The CDR3 DNA is TGCAGCGTCACGACAGGACCCTCCTACGAGCAGTACTTC. Amino acid sequence: CSVTTGPSYEQYF.

As concerns this clone: Other DNA sequences of this sample code for an identical CDR3. The rearrangement links TRBV18 to TRBJ2-7, with 10 positions matching TRBD2. CDR1 KGHSH and CDR2 LQKENI come from the germline V gene. The CDR3 is made up of 16 amino acids. Losses at the gene ends were 6 bases for V and 2 bases for J; bases not matched to a gene: 10. This CDR3 is CASSPGLAGVTYEQYF. In nucleotides, the CDR3 is TGTGCCAGCTCCCCCGGGCTAGCGGGAGTTACCTACGAGCAGTACTTC.